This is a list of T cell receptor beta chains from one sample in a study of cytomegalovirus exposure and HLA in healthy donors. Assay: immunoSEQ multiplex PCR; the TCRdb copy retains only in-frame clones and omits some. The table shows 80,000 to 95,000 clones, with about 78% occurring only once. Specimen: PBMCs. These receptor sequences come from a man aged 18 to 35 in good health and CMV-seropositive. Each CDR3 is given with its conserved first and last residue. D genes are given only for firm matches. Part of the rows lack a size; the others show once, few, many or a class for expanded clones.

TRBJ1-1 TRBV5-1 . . CASSQQGLSVNTEAFF TGCGCCAGCAGCCAACAGGGTCTGAGTGTGAACACTGAAGCTTTCTTT
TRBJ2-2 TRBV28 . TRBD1 CASKQTGFAGELFF TGTGCCAGCAAACAGACAGGGTTCGCCGGGGAGCTGTTTTTT
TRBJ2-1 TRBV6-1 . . CASSLKPQGNEQFF TGTGCCAGCAGTCTCAAGCCTCAGGGCAATGAGCAGTTCTTC
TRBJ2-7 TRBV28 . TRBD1 CASIRGQGFYEQYF TGTGCCAGCATAAGGGGACAGGGATTCTACGAGCAGTACTTC
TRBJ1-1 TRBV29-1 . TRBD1 CSVEGQGANTEAFF TGCAGCGTTGAGGGACAGGGGGCAAACACTGAAGCTTTCTTT
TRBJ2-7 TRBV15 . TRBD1 CATSRGQGSVEQYF TGTGCCACCAGCCGCGGACAGGGAAGTGTCGAGCAGTACTTC
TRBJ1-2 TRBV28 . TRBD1 CASSHRGLGYTF TGTGCCAGCAGTCACAGGGGGCTTGGCTACACCTTC
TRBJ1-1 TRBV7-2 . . CASTLYTEAFF TGTGCCAGCACCCTATACACTGAAGCTTTCTTT
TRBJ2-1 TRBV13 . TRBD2 CASSVLAGPWGEQFF TGTGCCAGCAGCGTACTAGCGGGTCCGTGGGGTGAGCAGTTCTTC
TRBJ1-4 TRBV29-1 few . CSARGGTVIEKLFF TGCAGCGCCCGAGGAGGGACGGTCATTGAAAAACTGTTTTTT
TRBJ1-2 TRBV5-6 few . CASSLLRGGDGYTF TGTGCCAGCAGCTTGTTAAGGGGAGGTGATGGCTACACCTTC
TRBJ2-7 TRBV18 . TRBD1 CASSRQGLSYEQYF TGTGCCAGCTCGAGACAGGGTTTATCCTACGAGCAGTACTTC
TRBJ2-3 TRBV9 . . CASSTRTDTQYF TGTGCCAGCAGCACACGCACAGATACGCAGTATTTT
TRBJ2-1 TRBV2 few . CASRRGTNEQFF TGTGCCAGCAGGCGTGGTACCAATGAGCAGTTCTTC
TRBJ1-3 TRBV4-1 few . CASSQDSTNSGNTIYF TGCGCCAGCAGCCAAGATTCCACAAACTCTGGAAACACCATATATTTT
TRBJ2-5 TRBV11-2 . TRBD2 CASSSPSRLAGAGTQYF TGTGCCAGCAGCTCTCCATCCCGGCTAGCGGGAGCAGGGACCCAGTACTTC
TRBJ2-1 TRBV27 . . CASEGLGGNEQFF TGTGCCAGCGAGGGCCTTGGAGGGAATGAGCAGTTCTTC
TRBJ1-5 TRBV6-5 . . CASSDSYSNQPQHF TGTGCCAGCAGTGACAGTTATAGCAATCAGCCCCAGCATTTT
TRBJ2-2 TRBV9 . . CASTLGRVGTGELFF TGTGCCAGCACCTTGGGCAGAGTGGGCACCGGGGAGCTGTTTTTT
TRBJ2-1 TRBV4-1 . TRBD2 CASSQVAGEYNEQFF TGCGCCAGCAGCCAAGTAGCGGGAGAGTACAATGAGCAGTTCTTC
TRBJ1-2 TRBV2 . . CASSESLVNYGYTF TGTGCCAGCAGTGAAAGCCTAGTTAACTATGGCTACACCTTC